This T cell receptor beta chain was recorded in a study of blood T cells in healthy people across ages (dated by TCRdb to about 2015). Turning to the overall study: Template switching captured roughly one uniquely barcoded TCR beta cDNA molecule per two T cells in model experiments. Donors of different ages were randomly distributed across sequencing lanes to avoid experimental bias. The donors were divided into four age groups: young (average around 16 years), middle-aged (approximately 42), aged (around 67) and long-lived (about 80). Using deep sequencing normalized with unique cDNA molecular identifiers, the study measured how TCR beta repertoire diversity changes with age. The study analyzed two additional independent replicas of 1 million unique cDNA reads from the same blood draw for two donors, one aged 18 to 29 and one aged 80 or older. Broader findings and caveats from the paper: The CMV infection status of donors was not known, potentially confounding age-related changes in expanded clonotypes. As age increased, observed TCR beta diversity per million T cells dropped in a roughly linear way, and a significant reduction was already evident by age 40. The percentage of naive T cells measured by flow cytometry correlated strongly with observed TCR beta diversity. Conclusive comparison of naive and antigen-experienced compartments was prevented by the profiling of bulk unsorted PBMCs. Compared with the aged group, the long-lived group had more naive CD4+ T cells, fewer expanded clones and increased TCR diversity, suggesting age selection. Estimates of total diversity based on one million sequenced T cells were considered lower bounds and underestimates.

A single count supports this clonotype. The clone's antigen remains unknown. No clone much larger than this one lies a single base away; base qualities are absent. Library construction relied on 5' RACE. The run used an Illumina HiSeq 2500. The second PCR ran for about 6 to 11 cycles and used a J-beta primer mix along with a sample-barcoded 5' primer. A template-switch 5' adaptor carrying 12 random nucleotides introduced a unique molecular identifier onto each TCR beta cDNA molecule. Each sample yielded at least 3 million CDR3-containing paired-end reads. First-strand cDNA synthesis was performed from all RNA using the Mint cDNA synthesis kit, with priming by a TRBC-specific oligonucleotide. All cDNA was treated with uracil-DNA glycosylase and then went through a first 18-cycle PCR with the universal primers M1SS and BC2_uni_R. The study's own analysis went as follows. For normalization, 1 million high-quality reads were randomly selected from each sample, with every read carrying a distinct molecular identifier. Reads with shared molecular identifiers were discarded instead of being binned into consensus sequences. MiTCR, set to a Q25 quality threshold and the strictest error-elimination algorithm, was used for CDR3 identification, clonotype clustering and error correction. Lower-bound total TCR beta diversity was estimated with a nonparametric unseen species model using Euler transformation. The public reads were reanalyzed by TCRdb: fastp trimming at Q25, MiXCR alignment, in-frame beta chains only. Every distinct CDR3 protein forms one entry, paired with its most common genes and DNA. V and J calls and clone size were set by TCRdb, not the authors. The sample profile shows hundreds of thousands of distinct CDR3 sequences; over 45% of them were found once. The top ten clonotypes cover over 20% of the sample.

The donors were some 39 Caucasian individuals from Russia, aged roughly 6 to 100 years, who were systemically healthy. Around 10 milliliters of peripheral blood were collected from each donor into EDTA-treated Vacutainer tubes. PBMCs were isolated by Ficoll-Paque density-gradient centrifugation, with at least 7 million obtained per sample. Trizol reagent was used to extract total RNA from the PBMCs, yielding at least 6 micrograms per sample. The percentages of naive CD45RAhigh/CD27high T cells were determined by flow cytometry on a PBMC aliquot from every donor. There are 19 amino acids in the CDR3, from cysteine to phenylalanine inclusive. Only the CDR3 DNA stays, 57 bases, in frame from base 1.

The sample consisted of blood. The chain couples TRBV21-1 to TRBJ1-2; no DNA check was done on the table's D call, TRBD1. TRBV21-1 is recorded as a pseudogene. This TCR was sampled from a man aged 25-40 years in good health. CDR3 sequence: CASSLQPGTGGLANYGYTF. The nucleotide sequence reads as follows: TGTGCCAGCAGCCTTCAACCCGGGACAGGGGGGTTAGCTAACTATGGCTACACCTTC.